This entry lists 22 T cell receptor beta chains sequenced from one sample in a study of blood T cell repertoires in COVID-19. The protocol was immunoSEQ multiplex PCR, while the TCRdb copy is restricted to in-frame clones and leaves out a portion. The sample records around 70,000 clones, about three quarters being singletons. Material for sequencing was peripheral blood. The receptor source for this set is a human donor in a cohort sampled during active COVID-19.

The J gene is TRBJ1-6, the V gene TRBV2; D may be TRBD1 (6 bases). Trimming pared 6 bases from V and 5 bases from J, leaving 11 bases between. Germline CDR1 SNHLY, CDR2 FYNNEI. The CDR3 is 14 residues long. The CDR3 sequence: CASSGTKNNSPLHF. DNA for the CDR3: TGTGCCAGCAGCGGGACAAAAAATAATTCACCCCTCCACTTT. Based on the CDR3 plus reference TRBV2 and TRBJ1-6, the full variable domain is EPEVTQTPSHQVTQMGQEVILRCVPISNHLYFYWYRQILGQKVEFLVSFYNNEISEKSEIFDDQFSVERPDGSNFTLKIRSTKLEDSAMYFCASSGTKNNSPLHFGNGTRLTVT.

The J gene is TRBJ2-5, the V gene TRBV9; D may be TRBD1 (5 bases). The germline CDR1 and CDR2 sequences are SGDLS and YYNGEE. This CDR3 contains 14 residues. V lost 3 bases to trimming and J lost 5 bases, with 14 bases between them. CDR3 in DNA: TGTGCCAGCAGCGACAGTCCAGGGTGGGAGACCCAGTACTTC. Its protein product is CASSDSPGWETQYF.

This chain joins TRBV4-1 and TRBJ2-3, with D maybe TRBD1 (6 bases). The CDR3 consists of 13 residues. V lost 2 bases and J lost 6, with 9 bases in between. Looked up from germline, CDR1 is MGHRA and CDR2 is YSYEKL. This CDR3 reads CASSQQGLDTQYF. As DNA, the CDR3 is TGCGCCAGCAGCCAACAGGGGTTGGATACGCAGTATTTT.

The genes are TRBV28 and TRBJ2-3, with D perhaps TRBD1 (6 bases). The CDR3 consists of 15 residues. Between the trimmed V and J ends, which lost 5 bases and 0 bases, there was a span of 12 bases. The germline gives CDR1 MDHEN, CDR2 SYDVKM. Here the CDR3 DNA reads TGTGCCAGCAGTCTAAGGCAGGGGAGCACAGATACGCAGTATTTT. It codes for CASSLRQGSTDTQYF.

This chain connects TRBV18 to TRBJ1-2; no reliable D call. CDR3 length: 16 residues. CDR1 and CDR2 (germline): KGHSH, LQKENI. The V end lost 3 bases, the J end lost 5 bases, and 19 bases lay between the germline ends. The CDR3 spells CASSPLEGLSPYGYTF. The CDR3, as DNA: TGTGCCAGCTCACCCCTTGAGGGCCTTAGCCCTTATGGCTACACCTTC.

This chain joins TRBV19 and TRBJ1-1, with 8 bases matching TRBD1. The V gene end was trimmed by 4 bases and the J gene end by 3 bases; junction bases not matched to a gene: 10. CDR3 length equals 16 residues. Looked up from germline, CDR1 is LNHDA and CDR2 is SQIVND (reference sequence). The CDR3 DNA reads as TGTGCCAGTAGTACGACCAACAGGGGGGTGGACACTGAAGCTTTCTTT. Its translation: CASSTTNRGVDTEAFF.

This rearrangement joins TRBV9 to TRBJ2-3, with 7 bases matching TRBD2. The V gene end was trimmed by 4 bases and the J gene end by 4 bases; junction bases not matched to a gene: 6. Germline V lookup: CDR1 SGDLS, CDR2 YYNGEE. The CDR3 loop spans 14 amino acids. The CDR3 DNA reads TGTGCCAGCAGCACACTAGCGCGGGCAGATACGCAGTATTTT. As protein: CASSTLARADTQYF.

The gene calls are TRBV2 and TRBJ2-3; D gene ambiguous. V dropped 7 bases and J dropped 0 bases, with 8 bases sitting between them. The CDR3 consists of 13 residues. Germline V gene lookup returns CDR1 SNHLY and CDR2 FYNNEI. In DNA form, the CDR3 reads TGTGCCAGCAACCTTGAGAGCACAGATACGCAGTATTTT. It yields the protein CASNLESTDTQYF.

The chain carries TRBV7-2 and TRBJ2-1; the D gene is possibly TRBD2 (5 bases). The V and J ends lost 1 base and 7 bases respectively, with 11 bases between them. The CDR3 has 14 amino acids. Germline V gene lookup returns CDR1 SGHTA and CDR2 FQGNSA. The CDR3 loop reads CASSLGFRGNEQFF. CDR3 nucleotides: TGTGCCAGCAGCTTAGGTTTCCGAGGGAATGAGCAGTTCTTC. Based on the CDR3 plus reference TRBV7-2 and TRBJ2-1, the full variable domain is GAGVSQSPSNKVTEKGKDVELRCDPISGHTALYWYRQSLGQGLEFLIYFQGNSAPDKSGLPSDRFSAERTGGSVSTLTIQRTQQEDSAVYLCASSLGFRGNEQFFGPGTRLTVL.

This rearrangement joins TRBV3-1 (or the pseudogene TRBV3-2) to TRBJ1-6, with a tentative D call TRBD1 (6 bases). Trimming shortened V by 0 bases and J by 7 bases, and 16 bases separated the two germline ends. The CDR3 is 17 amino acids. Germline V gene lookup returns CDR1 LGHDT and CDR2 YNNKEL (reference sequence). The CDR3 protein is CASSQESRGILNSPLHF. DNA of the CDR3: TGTGCCAGCAGCCAAGAAAGCAGGGGAATTTTGAATTCACCCCTCCACTTT.

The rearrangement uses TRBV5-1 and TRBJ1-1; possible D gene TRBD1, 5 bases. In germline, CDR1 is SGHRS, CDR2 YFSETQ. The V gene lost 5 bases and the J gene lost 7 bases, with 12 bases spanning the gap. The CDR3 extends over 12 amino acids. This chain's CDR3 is CASRRDGGEAFF. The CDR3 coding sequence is TGCGCCAGCAGGCGGGACGGAGGTGAAGCTTTCTTT.

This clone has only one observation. The chain's CDR3 is CASSYMGQGDEKLFF. CDR3 nucleotides: TGCGCCAGCAGCTATATGGGACAGGGGGACGAAAAACTGTTTTTT. The genes are TRBV5-1 and TRBJ1-4; TRBD1 aligns across 11 bases. V lost 3 bases and J lost 8; bases outside the gene matches: 6. Germline V gene lookup returns CDR1 SGHRS and CDR2 YFSETQ. The CDR3 loop spans 15 amino acids. Drawing the rest from reference TRBV5-1 and TRBJ1-4, the complete variable domain is KAGVTQTPRYLIKTRGQQVTLSCSPISGHRSVSWYQQTPGQGLQFLFEYFSETQRNKGNFPGRFSGRQFSNSRSEMNVSTLELGDSALYLCASSYMGQGDEKLFFGSGTQLSVL.

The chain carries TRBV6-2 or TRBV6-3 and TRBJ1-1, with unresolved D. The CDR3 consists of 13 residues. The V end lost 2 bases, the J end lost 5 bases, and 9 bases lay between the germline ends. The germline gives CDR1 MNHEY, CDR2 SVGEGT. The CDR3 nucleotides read TGTGCCAGCAGTTACCTTGAGGCAACTGAAGCTTTCTTT. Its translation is CASSYLEATEAFF.

In DNA, the CDR3 is TGTGCCACCAGTGATACCAGGTCCCCTTTCTATGGCTACACCTTC. Translated: CATSDTRSPFYGYTF. The rearrangement joins TRBV24-1 to TRBJ1-2; no reliable D call. Trimming removed 3 bases from V and 4 bases from J, with 14 bases in between. The CDR3 totals 15 residues. CDR1 KGHDR and CDR2 SFDVKD come from the germline V gene.

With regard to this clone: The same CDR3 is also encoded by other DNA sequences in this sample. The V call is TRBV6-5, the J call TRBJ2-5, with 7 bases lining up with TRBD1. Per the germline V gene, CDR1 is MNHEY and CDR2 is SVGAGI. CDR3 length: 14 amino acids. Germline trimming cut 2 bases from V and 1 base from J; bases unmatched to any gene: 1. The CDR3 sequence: CASSYRQGQETQYF. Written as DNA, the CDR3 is TGTGCCAGCAGTTACCGACAGGGCCAAGAGACCCAGTACTTC.

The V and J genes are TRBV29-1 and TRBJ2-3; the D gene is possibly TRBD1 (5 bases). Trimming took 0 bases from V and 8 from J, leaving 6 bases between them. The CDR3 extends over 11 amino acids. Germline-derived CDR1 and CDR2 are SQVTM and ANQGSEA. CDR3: CSVEEGRTQYF. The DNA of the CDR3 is TGCAGCGTTGAAGAGGGGCGTACGCAGTATTTT.

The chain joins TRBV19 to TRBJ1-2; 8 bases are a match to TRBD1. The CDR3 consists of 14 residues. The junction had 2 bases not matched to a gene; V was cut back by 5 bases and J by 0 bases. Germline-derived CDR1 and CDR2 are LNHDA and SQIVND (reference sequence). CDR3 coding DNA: TGTGCCAGTAGTCTACAGGGGGCTAACTATGGCTACACCTTC. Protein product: CASSLQGANYGYTF.

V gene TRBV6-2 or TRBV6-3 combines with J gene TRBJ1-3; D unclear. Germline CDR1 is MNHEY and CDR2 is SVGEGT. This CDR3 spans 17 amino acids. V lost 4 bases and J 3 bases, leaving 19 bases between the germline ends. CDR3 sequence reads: CASSFSSRGWSGNTIYF. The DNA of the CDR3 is TGTGCCAGCAGTTTTTCTTCACGTGGTTGGAGTGGAAACACCATATATTTT.

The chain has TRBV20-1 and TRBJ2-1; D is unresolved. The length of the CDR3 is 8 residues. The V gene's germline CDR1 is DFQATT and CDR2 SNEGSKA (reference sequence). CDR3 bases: TGCAGCCCGAGGCGGCAGTTCTTC. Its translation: CSPRRQFF.

CDR3 DNA: TGTGCCAGCAGCCAACCGGGACATTACAATGAGCAGTTCTTC. Protein: CASSQPGHYNEQFF. The chain links TRBV14 to TRBJ2-1; a possible D gene is TRBD1 (6 bases). CDR3 size: 14 residues. The V and J ends lost 2 bases and 4 bases respectively, with 9 bases between them. Germline-derived CDR1 and CDR2 are SGHDN and FVKESK.

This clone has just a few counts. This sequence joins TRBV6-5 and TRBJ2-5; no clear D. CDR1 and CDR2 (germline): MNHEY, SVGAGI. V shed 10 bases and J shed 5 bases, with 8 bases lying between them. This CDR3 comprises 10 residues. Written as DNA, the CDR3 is TGTGCCACCACAGAGGAGACCCAGTACTTC. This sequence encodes CATTEETQYF.

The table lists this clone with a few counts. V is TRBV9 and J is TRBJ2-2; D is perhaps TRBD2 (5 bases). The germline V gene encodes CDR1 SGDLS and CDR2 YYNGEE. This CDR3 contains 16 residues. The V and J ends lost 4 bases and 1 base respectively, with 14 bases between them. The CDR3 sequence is CASSPRRAGNTGELFF. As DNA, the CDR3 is TGTGCCAGCAGCCCTAGGCGGGCGGGGAACACCGGGGAGCTGTTTTTT.